This entry lists 9 T cell receptor beta chains sequenced from one sample in a study of regulatory T cells in long-lasting Graves disease. Specified time point: persistent/refractory GD, antithyroid drugs over 5 years with positive TRAb. Following extraction of RNA from PBMCs, that RNA was used to make the TCR library. Investigators prepared the TCR beta libraries by applying iRepertoire HTBI primers and Arm-PCR of CDR3 regions. TCRdb recomputed calls from the multiplex PCR reads with MiXCR, one row per CDR3 protein. This table has fewer than 400,000 distinct CDR3 sequences, around a fifth appearing once. The sample in question was peripheral blood mononuclear cells (PBMCs), obtained when the disease was refractory, from a patient treated with antithyroid drugs. The source of these receptors is a female donor with Graves disease.

In DNA form, the CDR3 reads TGTGCCAGCAGCCAGGACAGGGTAGAAGCTTTCTTT. It encodes CASSQDRVEAFF. V usage is TRBV7-2 and J usage is TRBJ1-1, with 8 bases identical to TRBD1. The CDR3 length is 12 residues. The V segment lost 5 bases and the J segment 8 bases; nucleotides outside the gene matches: 4. The germline V gene encodes CDR1 SGHTA and CDR2 FQGNSA.

This clonotype was observed at least ten times. The chain couples TRBV11-2 to TRBJ2-6; 7 nucleotides match TRBD2. Looked up from germline, CDR1 is SGHAT and CDR2 is FQNNGV. Trimming took 0 bases from V and 11 from J; bases not matched to a gene: 1. This CDR3 contains 13 residues. This CDR3 is CASSLDREDVLTF. The CDR3 DNA reads as TGTGCCAGCAGCTTAGATCGGGAGGACGTCCTGACTTTC. The whole variable domain, filled in from reference TRBV11-2 and TRBJ2-6, reads EAGVAQSPRYKIIEKRQSVAFWCNPISGHATLYWYQQILGQGPKLLIQFQNNGVVDDSQLPKDRFSAERLKGVDSTLKIQPAKLEDSAVYLCASSLDREDVLTFGAGSRLTVL.

This clonotype has ten or more counts. The chain couples TRBV6-2 or TRBV6-3 to TRBJ1-4; 9 positions match TRBD1. Germline V gives CDR1 MNHEY, CDR2 SVGEGT. CDR3 size: 15 residues. Trimming at V came to 6 bases and at J to 7 bases, leaving 9 bases not matched to a gene. The CDR3 nucleotides are TGTGCCAGCAGGGGAAACAGGGGGCGCGTTGAAAAACTGTTTTTT. Amino acid sequence: CASRGNRGRVEKLFF.

This clonotype was observed many times. The chain recombines TRBV10-3 with TRBJ1-5; possibly TRBD1 for D (5 bases). Trimming stripped 4 bases from V and 0 bases from J, with 16 bases between. The CDR3 is 17 amino acids. Germline lookup yields CDR1 ENHRY and CDR2 SYGVKD. In DNA form, the CDR3 reads TGTGCCATCAGTGCTGAGGCAGGGCCCAATAGCAATCAGCCCCAGCATTTT. Amino acid sequence: CAISAEAGPNSNQPQHF.

The sample holds many counts of this clonotype. The V call is TRBV12-5, the J call TRBJ1-2; D remains unclear. Per the germline V gene, CDR1 is LGHNT and CDR2 is FRNRAP. The CDR3 length is 15 residues. Trimming cost V 0 bases and J 8 bases, with 16 bases left between them. The CDR3 loop reads CASGLVRQPLMGYTF. DNA for the CDR3: TGTGCTAGTGGTTTGGTACGGCAGCCACTAATGGGCTACACCTTC.

The gene calls are TRBV4-1 and TRBJ2-2, with D unclear. CDR3 length equals 15 residues. V was trimmed by 4 bases and J by 8 bases, leaving 17 bases between them. Germline CDR1 and CDR2: MGHRA and YSYEKL. The CDR3 region has the DNA TGCGCCAGCAGCCCGGCCCCTAGGAATAAGGGGGAGCTGTTTTTT. This gives the protein CASSPAPRNKGELFF.

The rearrangement links TRBV6-4 to TRBJ1-2, with D possibly being TRBD1 (6 bases). V lost 7 bases, J lost 4 bases, and 16 bases lay in between. The CDR3 covers 14 residues. Germline V gene sequence: CDR1 MRHNA, CDR2 SNTAGT. CDR3 loop: CASNPQGFGYGYTF. As DNA, the CDR3 is TGTGCCAGCAATCCACAGGGTTTCGGCTATGGCTACACCTTC.

The chain recombines TRBV18 with TRBJ1-1, with D possibly TRBD1 on 5 matching bases. The germline CDR1 and CDR2 sequences are KGHSH and LQKENI. The CDR3 length is 15 residues. Deletions cut 3 bases from V and 2 bases from J, with 13 bases between. The CDR3: CASSPAFDSNTEAFF. The CDR3 DNA reads TGTGCCAGCTCACCCGCCTTCGACAGTAACACTGAAGCTTTCTTT.

J is TRBJ2-7 and V is TRBV10-2; D is uncertain. This CDR3 is built from 13 residues. The V end was cut by 2 bases, the J end by 9 bases, with 14 bases between. Germline V gene data show CDR1 as WSHSY and CDR2 as SAAADI. The CDR3 reads CASSEITISLQYF. CDR3 DNA sequence: TGCGCCAGCAGTGAGATAACTATATCCCTGCAGTACTTC.